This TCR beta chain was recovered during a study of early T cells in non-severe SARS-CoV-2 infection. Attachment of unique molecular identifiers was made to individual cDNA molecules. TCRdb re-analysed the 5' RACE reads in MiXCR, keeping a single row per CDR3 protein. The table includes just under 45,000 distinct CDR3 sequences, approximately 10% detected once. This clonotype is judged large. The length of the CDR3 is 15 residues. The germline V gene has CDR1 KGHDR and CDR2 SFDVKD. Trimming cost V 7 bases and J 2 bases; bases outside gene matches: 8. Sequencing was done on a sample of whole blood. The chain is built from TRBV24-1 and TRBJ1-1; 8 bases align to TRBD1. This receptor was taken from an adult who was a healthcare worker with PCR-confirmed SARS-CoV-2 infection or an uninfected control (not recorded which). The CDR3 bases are TGTGCCACCAGGCCCTCGGGACAGGCTAACACTGAAGCTTTCTTT. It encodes CATRPSGQANTEAFF.